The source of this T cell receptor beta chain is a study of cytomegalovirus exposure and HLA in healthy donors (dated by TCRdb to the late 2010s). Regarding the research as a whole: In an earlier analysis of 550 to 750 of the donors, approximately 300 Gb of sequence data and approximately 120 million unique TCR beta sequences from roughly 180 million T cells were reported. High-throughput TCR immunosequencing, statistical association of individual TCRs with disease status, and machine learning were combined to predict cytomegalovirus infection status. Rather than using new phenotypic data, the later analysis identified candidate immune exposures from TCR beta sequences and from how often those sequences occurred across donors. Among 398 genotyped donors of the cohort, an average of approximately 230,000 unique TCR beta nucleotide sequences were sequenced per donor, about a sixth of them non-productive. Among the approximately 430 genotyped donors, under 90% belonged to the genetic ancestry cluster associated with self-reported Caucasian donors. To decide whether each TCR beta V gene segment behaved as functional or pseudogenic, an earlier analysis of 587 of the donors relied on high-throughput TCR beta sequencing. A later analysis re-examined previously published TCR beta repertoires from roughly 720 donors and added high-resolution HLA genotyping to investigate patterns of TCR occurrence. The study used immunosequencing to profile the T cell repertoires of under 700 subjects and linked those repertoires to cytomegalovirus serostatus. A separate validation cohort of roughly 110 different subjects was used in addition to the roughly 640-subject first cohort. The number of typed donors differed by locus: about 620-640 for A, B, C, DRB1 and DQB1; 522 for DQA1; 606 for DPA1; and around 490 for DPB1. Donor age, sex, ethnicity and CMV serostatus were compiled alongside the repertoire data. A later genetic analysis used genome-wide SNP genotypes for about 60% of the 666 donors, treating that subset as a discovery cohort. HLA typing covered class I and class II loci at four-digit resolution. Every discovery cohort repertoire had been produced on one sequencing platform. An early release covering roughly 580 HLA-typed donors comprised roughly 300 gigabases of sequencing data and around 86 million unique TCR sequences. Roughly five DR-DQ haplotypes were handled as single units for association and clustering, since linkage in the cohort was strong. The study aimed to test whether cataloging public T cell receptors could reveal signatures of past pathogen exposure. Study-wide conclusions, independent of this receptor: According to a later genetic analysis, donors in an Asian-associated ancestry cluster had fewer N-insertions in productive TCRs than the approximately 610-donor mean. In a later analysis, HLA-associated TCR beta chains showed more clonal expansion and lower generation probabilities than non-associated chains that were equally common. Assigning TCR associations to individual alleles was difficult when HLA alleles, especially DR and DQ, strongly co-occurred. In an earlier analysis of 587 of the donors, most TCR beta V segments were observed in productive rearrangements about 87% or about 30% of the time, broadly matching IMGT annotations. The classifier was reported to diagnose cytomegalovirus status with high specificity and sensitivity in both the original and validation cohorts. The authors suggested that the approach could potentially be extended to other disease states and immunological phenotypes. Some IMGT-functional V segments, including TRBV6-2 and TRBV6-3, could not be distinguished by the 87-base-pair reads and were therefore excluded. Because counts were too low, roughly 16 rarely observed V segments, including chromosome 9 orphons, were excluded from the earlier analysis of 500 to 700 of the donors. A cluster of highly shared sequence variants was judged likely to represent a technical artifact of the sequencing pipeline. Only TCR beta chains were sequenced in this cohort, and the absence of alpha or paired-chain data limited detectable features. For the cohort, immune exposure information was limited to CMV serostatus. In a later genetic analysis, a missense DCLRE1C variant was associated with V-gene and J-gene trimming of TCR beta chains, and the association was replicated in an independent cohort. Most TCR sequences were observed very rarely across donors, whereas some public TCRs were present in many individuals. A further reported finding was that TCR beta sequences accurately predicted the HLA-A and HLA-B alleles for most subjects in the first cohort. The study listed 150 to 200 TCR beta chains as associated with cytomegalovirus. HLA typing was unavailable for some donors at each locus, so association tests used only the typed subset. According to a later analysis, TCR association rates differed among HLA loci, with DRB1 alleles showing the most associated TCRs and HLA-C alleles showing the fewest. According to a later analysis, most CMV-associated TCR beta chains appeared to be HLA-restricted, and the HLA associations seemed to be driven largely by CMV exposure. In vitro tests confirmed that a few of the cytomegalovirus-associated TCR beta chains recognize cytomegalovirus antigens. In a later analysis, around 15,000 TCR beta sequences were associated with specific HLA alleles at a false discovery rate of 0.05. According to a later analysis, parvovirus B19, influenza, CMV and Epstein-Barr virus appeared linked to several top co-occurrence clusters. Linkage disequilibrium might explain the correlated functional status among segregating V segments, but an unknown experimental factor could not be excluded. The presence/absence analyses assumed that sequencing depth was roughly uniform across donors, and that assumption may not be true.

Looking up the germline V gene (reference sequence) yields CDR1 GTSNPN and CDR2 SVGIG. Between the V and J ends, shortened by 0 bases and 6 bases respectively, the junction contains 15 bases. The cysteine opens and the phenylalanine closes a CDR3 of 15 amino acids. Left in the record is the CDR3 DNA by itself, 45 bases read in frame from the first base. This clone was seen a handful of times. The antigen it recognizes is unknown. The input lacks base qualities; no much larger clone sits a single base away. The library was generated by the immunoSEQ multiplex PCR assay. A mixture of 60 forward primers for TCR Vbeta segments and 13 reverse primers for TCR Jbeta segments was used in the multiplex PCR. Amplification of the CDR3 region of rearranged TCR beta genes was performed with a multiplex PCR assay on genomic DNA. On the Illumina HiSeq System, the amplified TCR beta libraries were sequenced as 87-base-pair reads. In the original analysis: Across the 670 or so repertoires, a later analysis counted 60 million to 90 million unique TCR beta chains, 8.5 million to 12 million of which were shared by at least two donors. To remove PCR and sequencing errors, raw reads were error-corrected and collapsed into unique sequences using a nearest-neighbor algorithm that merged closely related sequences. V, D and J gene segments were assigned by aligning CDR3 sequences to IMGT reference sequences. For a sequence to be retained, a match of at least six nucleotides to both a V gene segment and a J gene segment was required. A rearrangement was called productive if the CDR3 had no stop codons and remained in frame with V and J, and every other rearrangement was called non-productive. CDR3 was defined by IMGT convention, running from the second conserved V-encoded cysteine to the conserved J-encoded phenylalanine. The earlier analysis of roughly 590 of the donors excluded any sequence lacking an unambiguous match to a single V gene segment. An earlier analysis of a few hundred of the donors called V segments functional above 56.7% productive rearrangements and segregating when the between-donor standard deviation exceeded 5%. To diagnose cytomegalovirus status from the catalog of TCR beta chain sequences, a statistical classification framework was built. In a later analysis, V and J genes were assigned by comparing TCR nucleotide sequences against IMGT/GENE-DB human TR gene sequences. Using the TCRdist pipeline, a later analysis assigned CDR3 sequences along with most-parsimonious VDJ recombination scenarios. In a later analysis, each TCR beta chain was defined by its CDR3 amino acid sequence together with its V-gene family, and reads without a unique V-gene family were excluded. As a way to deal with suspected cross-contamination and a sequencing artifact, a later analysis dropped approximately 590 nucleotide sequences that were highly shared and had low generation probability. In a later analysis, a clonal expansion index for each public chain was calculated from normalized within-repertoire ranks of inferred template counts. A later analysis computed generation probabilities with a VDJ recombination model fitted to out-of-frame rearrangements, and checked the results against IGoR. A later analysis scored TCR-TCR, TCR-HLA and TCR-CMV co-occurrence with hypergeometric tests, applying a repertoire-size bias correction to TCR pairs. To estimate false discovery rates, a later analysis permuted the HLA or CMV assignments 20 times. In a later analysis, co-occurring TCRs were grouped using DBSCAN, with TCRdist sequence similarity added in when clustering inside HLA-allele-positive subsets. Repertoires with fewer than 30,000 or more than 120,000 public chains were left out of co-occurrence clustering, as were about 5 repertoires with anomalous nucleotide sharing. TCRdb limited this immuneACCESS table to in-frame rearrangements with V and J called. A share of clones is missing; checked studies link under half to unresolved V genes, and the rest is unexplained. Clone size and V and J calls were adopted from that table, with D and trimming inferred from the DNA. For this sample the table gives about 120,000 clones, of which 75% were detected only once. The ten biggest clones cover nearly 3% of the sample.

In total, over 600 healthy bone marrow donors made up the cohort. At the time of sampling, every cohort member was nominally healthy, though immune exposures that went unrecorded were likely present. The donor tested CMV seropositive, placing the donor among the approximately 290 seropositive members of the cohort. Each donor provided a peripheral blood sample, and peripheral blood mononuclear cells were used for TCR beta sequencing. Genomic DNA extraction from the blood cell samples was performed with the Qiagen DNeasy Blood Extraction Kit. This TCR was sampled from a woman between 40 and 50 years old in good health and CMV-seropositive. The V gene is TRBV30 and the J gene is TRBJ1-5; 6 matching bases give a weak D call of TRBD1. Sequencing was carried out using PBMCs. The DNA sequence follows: TGTGCCTGGAGTGTGAAACAGGGTAGGAGTCAGCCCCAGCATTTT. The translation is CAWSVKQGRSQPQHF. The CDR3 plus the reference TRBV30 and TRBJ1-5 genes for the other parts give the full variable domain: SQTIHQWPATLVQPVGSPLSLECTVEGTSNPNLYWYRQAAGRGLQLLFYSVGIGQISSEVPQNLSASRPQDRQFILSSKKLLLSDSGFYLCAWSVKQGRSQPQHFGDGTRLSIL.